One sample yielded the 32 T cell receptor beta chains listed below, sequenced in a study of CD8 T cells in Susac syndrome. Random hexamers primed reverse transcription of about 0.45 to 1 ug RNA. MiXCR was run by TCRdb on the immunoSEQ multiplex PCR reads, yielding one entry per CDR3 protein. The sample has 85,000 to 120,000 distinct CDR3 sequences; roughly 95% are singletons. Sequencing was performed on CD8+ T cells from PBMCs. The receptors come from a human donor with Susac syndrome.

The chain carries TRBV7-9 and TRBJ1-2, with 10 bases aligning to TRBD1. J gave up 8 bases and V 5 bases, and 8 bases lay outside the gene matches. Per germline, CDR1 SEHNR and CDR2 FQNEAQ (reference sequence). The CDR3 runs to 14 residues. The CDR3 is CASSPRTGGRGYTF. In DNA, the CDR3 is TGTGCCAGCAGCCCTCGGACAGGGGGGAGAGGCTACACCTTC.

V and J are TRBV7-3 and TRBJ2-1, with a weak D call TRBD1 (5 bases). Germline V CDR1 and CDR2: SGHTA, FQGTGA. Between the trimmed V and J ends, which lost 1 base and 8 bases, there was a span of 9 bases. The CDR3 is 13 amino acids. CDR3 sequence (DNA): TGTGCCAGCAGCTTAAAGGTCAGGGATGAGCAGTTCTTC. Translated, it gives CASSLKVRDEQFF.

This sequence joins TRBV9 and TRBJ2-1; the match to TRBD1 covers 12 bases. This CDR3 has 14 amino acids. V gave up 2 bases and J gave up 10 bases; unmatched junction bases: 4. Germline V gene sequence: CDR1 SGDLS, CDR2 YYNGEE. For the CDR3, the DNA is TGTGCCAGCAGCGTCCCCGGGACAGGGGGCGAGCAGTTCTTC. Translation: CASSVPGTGGEQFF.

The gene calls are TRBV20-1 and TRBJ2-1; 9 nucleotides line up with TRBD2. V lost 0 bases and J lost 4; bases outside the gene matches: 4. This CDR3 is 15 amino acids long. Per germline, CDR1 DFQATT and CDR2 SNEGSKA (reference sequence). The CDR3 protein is CSAREVAGAYNEQFF. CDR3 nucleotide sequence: TGCAGTGCTAGAGAAGTAGCGGGGGCATACAATGAGCAGTTCTTC.

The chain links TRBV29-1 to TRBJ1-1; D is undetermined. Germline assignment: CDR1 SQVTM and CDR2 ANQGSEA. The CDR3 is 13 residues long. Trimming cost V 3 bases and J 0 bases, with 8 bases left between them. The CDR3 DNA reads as TGCAGCGTTGACGGAATTATGAACACTGAAGCTTTCTTT. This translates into CSVDGIMNTEAFF.

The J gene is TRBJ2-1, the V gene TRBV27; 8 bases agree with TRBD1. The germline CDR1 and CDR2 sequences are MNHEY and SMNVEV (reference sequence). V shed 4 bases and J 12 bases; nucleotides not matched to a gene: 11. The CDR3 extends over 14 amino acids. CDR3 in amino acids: CASSWDRNGLGQFF. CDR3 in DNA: TGTGCCAGCAGTTGGGACAGGAACGGTCTTGGGCAGTTCTTC.

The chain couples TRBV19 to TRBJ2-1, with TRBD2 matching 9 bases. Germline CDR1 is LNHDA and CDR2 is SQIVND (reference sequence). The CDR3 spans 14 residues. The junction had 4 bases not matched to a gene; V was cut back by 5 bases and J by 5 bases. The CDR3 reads CASSWLAGHNEQFF. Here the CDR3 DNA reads TGTGCCAGTAGTTGGCTAGCGGGACACAATGAGCAGTTCTTC.

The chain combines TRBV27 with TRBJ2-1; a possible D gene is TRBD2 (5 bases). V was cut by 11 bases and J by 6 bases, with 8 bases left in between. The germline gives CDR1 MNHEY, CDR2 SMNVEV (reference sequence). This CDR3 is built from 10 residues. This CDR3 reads CAAGVNEQFF. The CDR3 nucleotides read TGTGCCGCCGGGGTCAATGAGCAGTTCTTC.

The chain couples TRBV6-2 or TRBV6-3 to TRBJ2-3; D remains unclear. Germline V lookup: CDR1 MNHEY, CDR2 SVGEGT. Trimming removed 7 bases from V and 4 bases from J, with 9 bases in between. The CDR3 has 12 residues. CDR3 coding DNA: TGTGCCAGCACGGCAGGTCCAGATACGCAGTATTTT. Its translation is CASTAGPDTQYF.

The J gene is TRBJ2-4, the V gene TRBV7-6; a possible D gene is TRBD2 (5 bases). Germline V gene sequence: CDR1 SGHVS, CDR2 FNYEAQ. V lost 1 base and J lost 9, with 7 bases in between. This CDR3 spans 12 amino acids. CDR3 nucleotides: TGTGCCAGCAGCTTAGGTGGAGGCATTCAGTACTTC. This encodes CASSLGGGIQYF.

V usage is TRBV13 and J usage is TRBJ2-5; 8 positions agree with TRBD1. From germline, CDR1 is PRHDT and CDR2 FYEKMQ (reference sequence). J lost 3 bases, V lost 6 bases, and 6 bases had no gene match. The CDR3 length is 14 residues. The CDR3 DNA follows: TGTGCCAGCAGATCCGGACAGGGCGAAGAGACCCAGTACTTC. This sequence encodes CASRSGQGEETQYF. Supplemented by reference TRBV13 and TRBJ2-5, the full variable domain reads AAGVIQSPRHLIKEKRETATLKCYPIPRHDTVYWYQQGPGQDPQFLISFYEKMQSDKGSIPDRFSAQQFSDYHSELNMSSLELGDSALYFCASRSGQGEETQYFGPGTRLLVL.

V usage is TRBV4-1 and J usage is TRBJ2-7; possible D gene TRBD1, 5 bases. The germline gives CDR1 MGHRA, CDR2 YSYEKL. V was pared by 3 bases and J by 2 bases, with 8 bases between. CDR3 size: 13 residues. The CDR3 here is CASSHTQAYEQYF. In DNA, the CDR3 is TGCGCCAGCAGCCATACACAGGCCTACGAGCAGTACTTC.

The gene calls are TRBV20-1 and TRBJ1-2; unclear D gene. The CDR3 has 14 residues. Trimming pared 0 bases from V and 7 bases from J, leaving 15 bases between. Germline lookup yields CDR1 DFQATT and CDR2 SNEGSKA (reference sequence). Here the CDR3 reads CSARDPEPRTGYTF. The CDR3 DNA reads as TGCAGTGCTAGAGACCCGGAGCCCCGAACTGGCTACACCTTC.

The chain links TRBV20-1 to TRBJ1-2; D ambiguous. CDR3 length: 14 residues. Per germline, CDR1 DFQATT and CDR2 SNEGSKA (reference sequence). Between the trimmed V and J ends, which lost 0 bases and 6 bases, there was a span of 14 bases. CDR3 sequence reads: CSARDTDTGNGYTF. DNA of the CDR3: TGCAGTGCTAGAGATACCGACACGGGGAATGGCTACACCTTC.

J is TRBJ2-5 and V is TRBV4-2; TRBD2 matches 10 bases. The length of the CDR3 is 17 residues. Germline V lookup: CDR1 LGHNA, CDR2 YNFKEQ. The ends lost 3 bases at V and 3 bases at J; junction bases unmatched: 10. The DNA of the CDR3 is TGTGCCAGCAGCCATGCCAGCGGGGGGGCCTTAGAAGAGACCCAGTACTTC. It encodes CASSHASGGALEETQYF.

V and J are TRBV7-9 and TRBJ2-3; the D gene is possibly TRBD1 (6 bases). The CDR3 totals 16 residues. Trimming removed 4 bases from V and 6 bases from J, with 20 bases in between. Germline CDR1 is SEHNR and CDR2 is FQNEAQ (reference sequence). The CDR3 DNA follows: TGTGCCAGCAGCTCAAAAACAGGGAAAGTAGCGGATACGCAGTATTTT. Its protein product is CASSSKTGKVADTQYF.

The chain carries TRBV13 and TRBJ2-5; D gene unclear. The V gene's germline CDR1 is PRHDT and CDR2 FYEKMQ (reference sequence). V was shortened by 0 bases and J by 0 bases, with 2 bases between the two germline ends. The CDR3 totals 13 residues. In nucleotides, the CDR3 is TGTGCCAGCAGCTTAGGGTACCAAGAGACCCAGTACTTC. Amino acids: CASSLGYQETQYF.

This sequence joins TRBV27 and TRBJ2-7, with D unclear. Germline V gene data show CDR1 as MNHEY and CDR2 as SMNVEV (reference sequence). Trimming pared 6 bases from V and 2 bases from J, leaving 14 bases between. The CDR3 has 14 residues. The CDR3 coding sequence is TGTGCCAGCAGCTCGCTGGAGACTCCCTACGAGCAGTACTTC. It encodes CASSSLETPYEQYF.

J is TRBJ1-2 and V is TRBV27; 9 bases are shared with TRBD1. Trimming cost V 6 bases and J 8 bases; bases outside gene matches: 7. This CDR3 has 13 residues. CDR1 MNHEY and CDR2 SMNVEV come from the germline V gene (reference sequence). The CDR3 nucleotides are TGTGCCAGCAGCGGGGACAGGGCAGACGGCTACACCTTC. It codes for CASSGDRADGYTF.

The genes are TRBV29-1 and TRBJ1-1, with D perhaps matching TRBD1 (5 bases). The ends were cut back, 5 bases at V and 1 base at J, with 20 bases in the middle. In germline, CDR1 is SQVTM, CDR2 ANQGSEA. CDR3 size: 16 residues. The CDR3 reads CSVQGRARDGNTEAFF. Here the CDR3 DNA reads TGCAGCGTTCAGGGCAGGGCCCGGGATGGGAACACTGAAGCTTTCTTT.

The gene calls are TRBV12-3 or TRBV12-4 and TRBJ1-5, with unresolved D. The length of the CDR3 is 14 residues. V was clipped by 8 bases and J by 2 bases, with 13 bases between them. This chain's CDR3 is CASAVVGGNQPQHF. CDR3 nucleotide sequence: TGTGCCAGCGCTGTGGTGGGAGGCAATCAGCCCCAGCATTTT.

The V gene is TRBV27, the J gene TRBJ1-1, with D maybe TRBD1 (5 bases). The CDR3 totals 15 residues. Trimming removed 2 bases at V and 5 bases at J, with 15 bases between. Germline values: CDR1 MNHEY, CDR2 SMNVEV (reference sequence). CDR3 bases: TGTGCCAGCAGTTTACCTCCAGTGGGGGGAACTGAAGCTTTCTTT. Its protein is CASSLPPVGGTEAFF.

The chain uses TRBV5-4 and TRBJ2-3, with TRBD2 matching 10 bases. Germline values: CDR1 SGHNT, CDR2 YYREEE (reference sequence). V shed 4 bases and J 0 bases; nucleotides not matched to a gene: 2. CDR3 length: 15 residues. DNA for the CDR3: TGTGCCAGCAGCGTAGCGGGAGGTAGCACAGATACGCAGTATTTT. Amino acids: CASSVAGGSTDTQYF. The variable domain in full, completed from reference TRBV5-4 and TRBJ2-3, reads ETGVTQSPTHLIKTRGQQVTLRCSSQSGHNTVSWYQQALGQGPQFIFQYYREEENGRGNFPPRFSGLQFPNYSSELNVNALELDDSALYLCASSVAGGSTDTQYFGPGTRLTVL.

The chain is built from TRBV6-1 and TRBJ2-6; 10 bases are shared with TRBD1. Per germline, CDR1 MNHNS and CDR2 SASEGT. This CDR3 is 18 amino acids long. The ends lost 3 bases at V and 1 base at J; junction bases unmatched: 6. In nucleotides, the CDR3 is TGTGCCAGCAGTGACGAGACAGGGGGCGGGTCTGGGGCCAACGTCCTGACTTTC. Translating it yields CASSDETGGGSGANVLTF.

This chain's CDR3 is CASSLKGGLDEQYF. The CDR3 DNA is TGTGCCAGCAGCTTAAAGGGGGGCCTCGACGAGCAGTACTTC. This chain joins TRBV5-4 and TRBJ2-7; D assignment may be TRBD1 or TRBD2 (6 bases each). CDR3 size: 14 residues. Germline V gene lookup returns CDR1 SGHNT and CDR2 YYREEE (reference sequence). The V and J ends lost 2 bases and 5 bases respectively, with 14 bases between them.

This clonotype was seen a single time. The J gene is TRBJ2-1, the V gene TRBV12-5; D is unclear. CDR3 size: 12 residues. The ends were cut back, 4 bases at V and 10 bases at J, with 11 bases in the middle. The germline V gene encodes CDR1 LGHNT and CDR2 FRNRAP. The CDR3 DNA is TGTGCTAGTGGTTCCTCCCCCGACGAGCAGTTCTTC. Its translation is CASGSSPDEQFF.

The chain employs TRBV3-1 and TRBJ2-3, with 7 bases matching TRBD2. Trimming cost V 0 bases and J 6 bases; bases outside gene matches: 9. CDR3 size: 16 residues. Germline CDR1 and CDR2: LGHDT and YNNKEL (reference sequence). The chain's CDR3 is CASSQDWSGARDTQYF. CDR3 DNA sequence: TGTGCCAGCAGCCAAGATTGGAGCGGGGCCAGGGATACGCAGTATTTT.

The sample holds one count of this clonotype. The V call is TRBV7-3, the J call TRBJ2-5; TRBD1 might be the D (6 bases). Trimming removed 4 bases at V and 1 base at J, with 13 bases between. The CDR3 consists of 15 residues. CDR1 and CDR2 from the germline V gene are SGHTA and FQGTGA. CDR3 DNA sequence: TGTGCCAGCAGCTCCACTCCGGACAGCCAAGAGACCCAGTACTTC. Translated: CASSSTPDSQETQYF. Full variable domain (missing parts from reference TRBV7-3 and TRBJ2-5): GAGVSQTPSNKVTEKGKYVELRCDPISGHTALYWYRQSLGQGPEFLIYFQGTGAADDSGLPNDRFFAVRPEGSVSTLKIQRTERGDSAVYLCASSSTPDSQETQYFGPGTRLLVL.

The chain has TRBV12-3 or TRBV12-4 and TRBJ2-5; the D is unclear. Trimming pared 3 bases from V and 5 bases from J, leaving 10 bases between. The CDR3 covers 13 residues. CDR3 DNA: TGTGCCAGCAGTTTTAACAGAAAGGAGACCCAGTACTTC. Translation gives CASSFNRKETQYF.

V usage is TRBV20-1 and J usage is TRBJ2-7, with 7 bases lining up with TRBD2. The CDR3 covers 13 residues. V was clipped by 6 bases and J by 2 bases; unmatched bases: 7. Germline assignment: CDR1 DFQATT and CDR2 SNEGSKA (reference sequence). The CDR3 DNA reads TGCAGTGCCCGGGGGGAGTGGACCTACGAGCAGTACTTC. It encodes CSARGEWTYEQYF.

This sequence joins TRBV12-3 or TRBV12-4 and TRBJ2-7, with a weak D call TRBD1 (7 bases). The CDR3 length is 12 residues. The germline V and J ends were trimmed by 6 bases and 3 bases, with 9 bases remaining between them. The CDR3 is CASRQGGYEQYF. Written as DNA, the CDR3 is TGTGCCAGCAGGCAGGGGGGCTACGAGCAGTACTTC.

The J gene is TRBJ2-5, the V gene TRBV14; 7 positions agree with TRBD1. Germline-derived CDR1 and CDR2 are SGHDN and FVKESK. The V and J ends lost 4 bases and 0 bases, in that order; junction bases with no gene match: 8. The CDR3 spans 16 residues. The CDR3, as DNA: TGTGCCAGCAGCCTCAGACAGGGAGAGTACCAAGAGACCCAGTACTTC. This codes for CASSLRQGEYQETQYF.